These 30 T cell receptor beta chains were all obtained from the same sample, sequenced in a study of blood T cell repertoires in COVID-19 (dated by TCRdb to about 2020). Libraries were built with the immunoSEQ multiplex PCR assay. TCRdb holds this immuneACCESS table with in-frame rearrangements only. Some clones are missing; in checked studies, unresolved V genes explain under half, and the rest has no known cause. This sample has about 350,000 clones in its table, and roughly 90% of those were observed once. The ten largest clones capture just over 1% of the sample. Sequencing was performed on PBMCs or T cells enriched from blood (not recorded which). These receptors were taken from a woman younger than 45 who had been exposed to COVID-19.

CDR3 amino acids: CASRPGRTDQETQYF. The CDR3 bases are TGTGCCAGCAGACCTGGAAGGACAGACCAAGAGACCCAGTACTTC. The chain has TRBV28 and TRBJ2-5, with D perhaps TRBD1 (6 bases). Germline V gives CDR1 MDHEN, CDR2 SYDVKM. The CDR3 is 15 residues long. The ends were cut back, 6 bases at V and 0 bases at J, with 14 bases in the middle.

The V gene is TRBV19, the J gene TRBJ1-5, with TRBD1 matching over 7 bases. The CDR3 spans 12 residues. Germline CDR1 reads LNHDA; CDR2 reads SQIVND (reference sequence). The V gene end was trimmed by 6 bases and the J gene end by 6 bases; junction bases not matched to a gene: 2. The CDR3 is CASRQGSQPQHF. The CDR3 DNA follows: TGTGCCAGTAGACAGGGGTCTCAGCCCCAGCATTTT.

Only one count was recorded for this clone. This chain connects TRBV19 to TRBJ1-5; D is ambiguous. This CDR3 comprises 13 residues. CDR1 and CDR2 from the germline V gene are LNHDA and SQIVND (reference sequence). Trimming stripped 2 bases from V and 6 bases from J, with 8 bases between. CDR3 residues: CASSILLGQPQHF. DNA for the CDR3: TGTGCCAGTAGTATACTTCTAGGTCAGCCCCAGCATTTT.

This clone was seen once. V usage is TRBV29-1 and J usage is TRBJ2-2; 8 bases fit TRBD2. The CDR3 spans 19 residues. Germline values: CDR1 SQVTM, CDR2 ANQGSEA. V trimming: 0 bases; J trimming: 7 bases; junction bases outside the gene matches: 19. The CDR3 loop reads CSVEESLLAGRLLSGELFF. CDR3 DNA sequence: TGCAGCGTTGAAGAATCTCTGTTAGCGGGGCGACTGTTAAGCGGGGAGCTGTTTTTT.

This chain connects TRBV19 to TRBJ1-1, with 10 bases matching TRBD1. The CDR3 spans 14 residues. CDR1 is LNHDA and CDR2 is SQIVND in the germline V gene (reference sequence). V lost 5 bases to trimming and J lost 7 bases; unmatched junction nucleotides: 7. Here the CDR3 reads CASSPNRDRGEAFF. CDR3 nucleotide sequence: TGTGCCAGTAGTCCCAACCGGGACAGGGGTGAAGCTTTCTTT.

This chain uses TRBV19 with TRBJ2-1, with D possibly being TRBD2 (6 bases). Germline V lookup: CDR1 LNHDA, CDR2 SQIVND (reference sequence). This CDR3 contains 15 residues. The V gene lost 5 bases and the J gene lost 2 bases, with 13 bases spanning the gap. CDR3 amino acids: CASSASRGTYNEQFF. CDR3 bases: TGTGCCAGTAGTGCTAGCCGCGGGACCTACAATGAGCAGTTCTTC.

The chain combines TRBV7-8 with TRBJ1-1; D remains ambiguous. The CDR3 runs to 13 residues. Between the trimmed V and J ends, which lost 2 bases and 4 bases, there was a span of 8 bases. Looked up from germline, CDR1 is SGHVS and CDR2 is FQNEAQ. Here the CDR3 DNA reads TGTGCCAGCAGCTTATCTCGGAGCACTGAAGCTTTCTTT. This codes for CASSLSRSTEAFF.

This clone was found once. The chain uses TRBV2 and TRBJ1-1, with D possibly TRBD1 on 6 matching bases. The CDR3 sequence is 15 residues long. Trimming removed 4 bases at V and 1 base at J, with 13 bases between. The germline V gene encodes CDR1 SNHLY and CDR2 FYNNEI. CDR3 protein: CASSGPQGRNTEAFF. The CDR3 DNA sequence: TGTGCCAGCAGTGGACCCCAGGGGAGGAACACTGAAGCTTTCTTT.

The rearrangement joins TRBV7-9 to TRBJ2-3; unclear D gene. V was trimmed by 5 bases and J by 5 bases, leaving 11 bases between them. Germline CDR1 and CDR2: SEHNR and FQNEAQ (reference sequence). The CDR3 extends over 13 amino acids. CDR3 residues: CASSPAPLDTQYF. The CDR3, as DNA: TGTGCCAGCAGCCCCGCCCCACTAGATACGCAGTATTTT.

The chain employs TRBV5-4 and TRBJ1-2; TRBD1 matches at 10 bases. J lost 6 bases, V lost 3 bases, and 5 bases had no gene match. There are 14 residues in the CDR3. Looked up from germline, CDR1 is SGHNT and CDR2 is YYREEE (reference sequence). The CDR3 spells CASSSSGTGDGYTF. The CDR3 DNA reads TGTGCCAGCAGCTCATCCGGGACAGGGGATGGCTACACCTTC.

The chain employs TRBV28 and TRBJ1-6; possibly TRBD1 for D (5 bases). CDR1 and CDR2 from the germline V gene are MDHEN and SYDVKM. The CDR3 sequence is 14 residues long. Between the trimmed V and J ends, which lost 5 bases and 7 bases, there was a span of 12 bases. CDR3 in DNA: TGTGCCAGCAGTACCGCGGGGCTAAATTCACCCCTCCACTTT. Amino acid sequence: CASSTAGLNSPLHF.

The V call is TRBV3-1 (or the pseudogene TRBV3-2), the J call TRBJ1-1; 8 nucleotides line up with TRBD1. CDR1 and CDR2 from the germline V gene are LGHDT and YNNKEL (reference sequence). The CDR3 consists of 14 residues. Trimming at V came to 2 bases and at J to 1 base, leaving 0 bases not matched to a gene. CDR3: CASSQQGANTEAFF. CDR3 DNA: TGTGCCAGCAGCCAACAGGGGGCGAACACTGAAGCTTTCTTT.

This clone was recorded a few times. The gene calls are TRBV11-2 and TRBJ1-1; TRBD1 might be the D (6 bases). The germline gives CDR1 SGHAT, CDR2 FQNNGV. V shed 0 bases and J shed 0 bases, with 11 bases lying between them. The CDR3 spans 16 residues. Here the CDR3 reads CASSLDQTGLNTEAFF. CDR3 nucleotides: TGTGCCAGCAGCTTAGATCAGACAGGACTGAACACTGAAGCTTTCTTT. The entire variable domain, with the rest obtained from reference TRBV11-2 and TRBJ1-1, is as follows: EAGVAQSPRYKIIEKRQSVAFWCNPISGHATLYWYQQILGQGPKLLIQFQNNGVVDDSQLPKDRFSAERLKGVDSTLKIQPAKLEDSAVYLCASSLDQTGLNTEAFFGQGTRLTVV.

This clone was seen a single time. This chain links TRBV15 with TRBJ1-5, with 10 bases lining up with TRBD1. After removal of 1 base from V and 3 bases from J, the junction contained 6 bases not matched to a gene. The CDR3 is made up of 17 amino acids. Germline V CDR1 and CDR2: LNHNV, YYDKDF (reference sequence). The CDR3 DNA sequence: TGTGCCACCAGCAGAGGGGGTGGGACAGGGGCCAATCAGCCCCAGCATTTT. Translating it yields CATSRGGGTGANQPQHF.

The CDR3 sequence is CASSFPPTGGLGKNIQYF. Here the CDR3 DNA reads TGTGCCAGCAGTTTCCCGCCGACAGGGGGCCTAGGCAAAAACATTCAGTACTTC. The chain links TRBV28 to TRBJ2-4; 10 bases fit TRBD1. J gave up 3 bases and V 3 bases, and 11 bases lay outside the gene matches. CDR1 MDHEN and CDR2 SYDVKM come from the germline V gene. This CDR3 has 18 residues. Full variable domain (outside the CDR3, taken from reference TRBV28 and TRBJ2-4): DVKVTQSSRYLVKRTGEKVFLECVQDMDHENMFWYRQDPGLGLRLIYFSYDVKMKEKGDIPEGYSVSREKKERFSLILESASTNQTSMYLCASSFPPTGGLGKNIQYFGAGTRLSVL.

This rearrangement joins TRBV27 to TRBJ2-7; maybe TRBD1 (7 bases). V shed 6 bases and J shed 0 bases, with 12 bases lying between them. The germline V gene encodes CDR1 MNHEY and CDR2 SMNVEV (reference sequence). The CDR3 is 14 residues long. CDR3 bases: TGTGCCAGCAGCCGGCGGGACAGCTCCTACGAGCAGTACTTC. Amino acids: CASSRRDSSYEQYF.

This chain uses TRBV3-1 (or the pseudogene TRBV3-2) with TRBJ1-3; D gene uncertain. The CDR3 is made up of 13 amino acids. Germline V gene data show CDR1 as LGHDT and CDR2 as YNNKEL (reference sequence). The V end was cut by 3 bases, the J end by 2 bases, with 5 bases between. The CDR3 region is CASSQSPGNTIYF. The CDR3, as DNA: TGTGCCAGCAGCCAGAGCCCTGGAAACACCATATATTTT.

The rearrangement uses TRBV21-1 and TRBJ1-4. TRBV21-1 is a pseudogene segment. The CDR3 loop spans 13 amino acids. CDR3 sequence: CARCRDFNEKLFF. As DNA, the CDR3 is TGTGCCAGATGCCGGGACTTTAATGAAAAACTGTTTTTT.

V usage is TRBV3-1 (or the pseudogene TRBV3-2) and J usage is TRBJ2-7; 10 bases agree with TRBD2. Unmatched junction bases numbered 3, after V lost 6 bases and J lost 1 base. Germline V gene data show CDR1 as LGHDT and CDR2 as YNNKEL (reference sequence). This CDR3 contains 14 residues. CDR3 loop: CASRVAGGSYEQYF. For the CDR3, the DNA is TGTGCCAGCAGGGTAGCGGGAGGATCCTACGAGCAGTACTTC.

This clone was seen a few times. The chain combines TRBV28 with TRBJ1-3; no clear D gene. Trimming cost V 8 bases and J 0 bases, with 11 bases left between them. This CDR3 is built from 14 residues. Germline CDR1 is MDHEN and CDR2 is SYDVKM. Written as DNA, the CDR3 is TGTGCCAGCTCTGGGAGGGCCTCTGGAAACACCATATATTTT. This sequence encodes CASSGRASGNTIYF.

The rearrangement uses TRBV27 and TRBJ1-1; possible D gene TRBD1, 6 bases. V lost 5 bases to trimming and J lost 4 bases, with 23 bases between them. In germline, CDR1 is MNHEY, CDR2 SMNVEV (reference sequence). CDR3 size: 17 residues. The CDR3 nucleotides are TGTGCCAGCAGTAACTTACAGGGCCCTCTGACTGCCACTGAAGCTTTCTTT. Translation gives CASSNLQGPLTATEAFF.

A note on this clone: At one boundary the junction diverges from the germline segment, which might be a read error. The gene calls are TRBV9 and TRBJ1-2, with D uncertain. This CDR3 has 14 residues. The germline CDR1 and CDR2 sequences are SGDLS and YYNGEE. Written as DNA, the CDR3 is TGTGCCAGTAGCGCACTCCCCGGACGGGGTTTTAAGTACTTC. Translating it yields CASSALPGRGFKYF. The full variable domain, in which reference TRBV9 and TRBJ1-2 provide the parts outside the CDR3, is DSGVTQTPKHLITATGQRVTLRCSPRSGDLSVYWYQQSLDQGLQFLIQYYNGEERAKGNILERFSAQQFPDLHSELNLSSLELGDSALYFCASSALPGRGFKYFGSGTRLTVV.

The V gene is TRBV10-3, the J gene TRBJ2-3; TRBD2 agrees at 14 bases. The CDR3 runs to 17 residues. Per the germline V gene, CDR1 is ENHRY and CDR2 is SYGVKD. The V segment lost 6 bases and the J segment 2 bases; nucleotides outside the gene matches: 7. CDR3 coding DNA: TGTGCCATCAGCGGGGGACTAGCGGGAGAGCTCACAGATACGCAGTATTTT. Its translation is CAISGGLAGELTDTQYF.

V and J are TRBV9 and TRBJ1-4; TRBD1 matches 9 bases. Losses at the gene ends were 0 bases for V and 7 bases for J; bases not matched to a gene: 10. The CDR3 spans 17 residues. Germline V gives CDR1 SGDLS, CDR2 YYNGEE. This CDR3 is CASSVGRGTGILEKLFF. The CDR3 DNA is TGTGCCAGCAGCGTAGGAAGGGGGACAGGGATCCTTGAAAAACTGTTTTTT.

The chain joins TRBV29-1 to TRBJ1-5; maybe TRBD1 (5 bases). CDR3 length: 14 residues. V was trimmed by 7 bases and J by 7 bases, leaving 20 bases between them. CDR1 is SQVTM, CDR2 ANQGSEA, per germline. The CDR3: CSATRASGEQPQHF. In nucleotides, the CDR3 is TGCAGCGCCACTCGGGCGTCGGGGGAGCAGCCCCAGCATTTT.

This chain connects TRBV19 to TRBJ2-5, with a possible D match to TRBD1 (6 bases). Trimming shortened V by 4 bases and J by 5 bases, and 17 bases separated the two germline ends. The CDR3 is made up of 15 amino acids. The germline CDR1 and CDR2 sequences are LNHDA and SQIVND (reference sequence). The CDR3 DNA reads TGTGCCAGTAGTAGCCTTCAGGGGAACAGGGAGACCCAGTACTTC. It codes for CASSSLQGNRETQYF.

V and J are TRBV11-2 and TRBJ2-3; TRBD2 might be the D (5 bases). Germline lookup yields CDR1 SGHAT and CDR2 FQNNGV. The CDR3 has 14 amino acids. Trimming took 1 base from V and 3 from J, leaving 8 bases between them. CDR3 residues: CASSLGWRTDTQYF. DNA of the CDR3: TGTGCCAGCAGCTTAGGTTGGAGGACAGATACGCAGTATTTT.

The V and J genes are TRBV2 and TRBJ2-1; the match to TRBD1 covers 7 bases. The J segment lost 7 bases and the V segment lost 6 bases, leaving 6 bases of the junction unmatched. This CDR3 comprises 13 residues. Germline lookup yields CDR1 SNHLY and CDR2 FYNNEI. The CDR3 loop is CASRQGVGNEQFF. The CDR3 nucleotides read TGTGCCAGCAGGCAGGGGGTAGGGAATGAGCAGTTCTTC. Complete variable domain (other parts from reference TRBV2 and TRBJ2-1): EPEVTQTPSHQVTQMGQEVILRCVPISNHLYFYWYRQILGQKVEFLVSFYNNEISEKSEIFDDQFSVERPDGSNFTLKIRSTKLEDSAMYFCASRQGVGNEQFFGPGTRLTVL.

The chain uses TRBV10-3 and TRBJ2-3; 7 bases are shared with TRBD2. Germline loops: CDR1 ENHRY, CDR2 SYGVKD. J gave up 2 bases and V 5 bases, and 7 bases lay outside the gene matches. CDR3 size: 15 residues. The CDR3 coding sequence is TGTGCCATCAGTCCCAAGCGGGGAGTCACAGATACGCAGTATTTT. Its protein product is CAISPKRGVTDTQYF.

The V call is TRBV19, the J call TRBJ1-1; 9 bases agree with TRBD1. Trimming at V came to 6 bases and at J to 5 bases, leaving 10 bases not matched to a gene. CDR1 and CDR2 (germline): LNHDA, SQIVND (reference sequence). The length of the CDR3 is 15 residues. The CDR3: CASREQGARRTEAFF. The DNA of the CDR3 is TGTGCCAGTAGGGAACAGGGGGCTCGTCGGACTGAAGCTTTCTTT.